Below, 22 T cell receptor beta chains from the same sample are listed, as sequenced in a study of radiation and T cells in renal cell carcinoma. Time point noted: blood 2 weeks post-SBRT. Treatment described: 15 Gy SBRT to primary tumor, nephrectomy 4 weeks later. Profiling relied on immunoSEQ multiplex PCR, and the TCRdb table lists in-frame clones only, not all of them. In the table there are approximately 61,000 clones, around 81% of which are singletons. This material consisted of blood, taken from a patient whose treatment included radiotherapy and nephrectomy. The source of these receptors is a man aged 55 to 70 with renal cell carcinoma.

This clone was detected once. The chain couples TRBV7-2 to TRBJ2-7; a weak D match, TRBD2 (6 bases). Germline CDR1 and CDR2: SGHTA and FQGNSA. This CDR3 is built from 15 residues. V lost 1 base and J 2 bases, leaving 12 bases between the germline ends. The CDR3 sequence is CASSLEAGSAYEQYF. The CDR3 region has the DNA TGTGCCAGCAGCTTAGAGGCGGGGAGTGCCTACGAGCAGTACTTC.

This sequence joins TRBV4-3 and TRBJ2-5; 11 bases map to TRBD2. This CDR3 spans 17 amino acids. V was clipped by 0 bases and J by 5 bases; unmatched bases: 8. Germline V gene data show CDR1 as LGHNA and CDR2 as YSLEER. CDR3 DNA: TGCGCCAGCAGCCAAGATGTGCCTAGCGGGGGGAGGGAGACCCAGTACTTC. As protein: CASSQDVPSGGRETQYF.

The chain employs TRBV11-2 and TRBJ1-1; D uncertain. This CDR3 has 16 amino acids. V lost 3 bases and J lost 5, with 19 bases in between. Germline-derived CDR1 and CDR2 are SGHAT and FQNNGV. The CDR3 region is CASSLVTRKHGTEAFF. The CDR3 DNA follows: TGTGCCAGCAGCTTGGTGACTCGGAAGCACGGAACTGAAGCTTTCTTT.

This clone has just a few counts. This rearrangement joins TRBV9 to TRBJ2-1; D gene uncertain. The CDR3 runs 12 residues. Germline CDR1 reads SGDLS; CDR2 reads YYNGEE. Trimming took 2 bases from V and 6 from J, leaving 6 bases between them. The CDR3 region has the DNA TGTGCCAGCAGCGTTGGCTTCAATGAGCAGTTCTTC. Protein product: CASSVGFNEQFF.

The chain is built from TRBV11-2 and TRBJ1-3; tentative D call: TRBD1 (5 bases). The CDR3 has 16 residues. Germline CDR1 reads SGHAT; CDR2 reads FQNNGV. V was cut by 4 bases and J by 4 bases, with 17 bases left in between. In DNA, the CDR3 is TGTGCCAGCAGCTCGGACACTGGCCTTTGGGGAAACACCATATATTTT. Translated: CASSSDTGLWGNTIYF.

V gene TRBV27 combines with J gene TRBJ1-3; TRBD1 aligns across 10 bases. Germline CDR1 and CDR2: MNHEY and SMNVEV (reference sequence). The CDR3 has 16 residues. Trimming removed 4 bases from V and 4 bases from J; junction bases left unmatched: 7. CDR3 in DNA: TGTGCCAGCAGTTCCGGGACAGGGGTACTCGGAAACACCATATATTTT. This gives the protein CASSSGTGVLGNTIYF.

The CDR3 DNA sequence: TGTGCCAGCAGCGAGAGGACTAGTGCAGTTTTTGGGACCCAGTACTTC. Protein: CASSERTSAVFGTQYF. The chain links TRBV7-8 to TRBJ2-5; TRBD2 matches at 7 bases. CDR3 length equals 16 residues. The germline V gene encodes CDR1 SGHVS and CDR2 FQNEAQ. Trimming took 5 bases from V and 7 from J; bases not matched to a gene: 16.

This clone was observed a few times. The rearrangement joins TRBV7-6 to TRBJ2-1; D unclear. V was shortened by 0 bases and J by 5 bases, with 8 bases between the two germline ends. Germline lookup yields CDR1 SGHVS and CDR2 FNYEAQ. The CDR3 runs 14 residues. The CDR3 coding sequence is TGTGCCAGCAGCTTAGCGAGGCAGAACAATGAGCAGTTCTTC. Translating it yields CASSLARQNNEQFF.

This clone was detected only a few times. The genes are TRBV6-7 and TRBJ1-4, with D possibly matching TRBD1 (5 bases). TRBV6-7 is treated as an ORF (open reading frame) with a function not yet certain. The length of the CDR3 is 14 residues. Trimming shortened V by 4 bases and J by 6 bases, and 12 bases separated the two germline ends. This chain's CDR3 is CASSWDCTDEKLFF. CDR3 coding DNA: TGTGCCAGCAGTTGGGACTGCACCGATGAAAAACTGTTTTTT.

This chain joins TRBV30 and TRBJ2-2, with D unresolved. The CDR3 runs 15 residues. Trimming took 4 bases from V and 3 from J, leaving 15 bases between them. Germline CDR1 and CDR2: GTSNPN and SVGIG (reference sequence). In DNA, the CDR3 is TGTGCCTGGATCCCACCGATCCTAGACACCGGGGAGCTGTTTTTT. Encoded protein: CAWIPPILDTGELFF.

The CDR3 coding sequence is TGCAGTGCTAGAGACGGACTAATGCAGTTCTTC. Amino acid sequence: CSARDGLMQFF. The gene calls are TRBV20-1 and TRBJ2-1, with D possibly matching TRBD2 (6 bases). V was cut by 0 bases and J by 12 bases, with 9 bases left in between. The CDR3 is made up of 11 amino acids. Per the germline V gene, CDR1 is DFQATT and CDR2 is SNEGSKA (reference sequence).

This clone has more than one count but fewer than ten. V usage is TRBV5-6 and J usage is TRBJ2-3; a weak D match, TRBD1 (6 bases). Germline lookup yields CDR1 SGHDT and CDR2 YYEEEE. The CDR3 totals 14 residues. The ends were cut back, 3 bases at V and 0 bases at J, with 8 bases in the middle. CDR3 loop: CASSSGTSTDTQYF. The CDR3 DNA follows: TGTGCCAGCAGCTCCGGGACAAGCACAGATACGCAGTATTTT.

The genes are TRBV5-1 and TRBJ2-1, with TRBD1 matching 7 bases. Germline V gene sequence: CDR1 SGHRS, CDR2 YFSETQ. The CDR3 has 16 amino acids. Trimming cost V 5 bases and J 3 bases; bases outside gene matches: 11. CDR3 sequence reads: CASSRAGTEVYNEQFF. CDR3 in DNA: TGCGCCAGCAGTCGGGCCGGGACAGAAGTCTACAATGAGCAGTTCTTC.

This clone has a single count. The V gene is TRBV19, the J gene TRBJ2-7; no firm D call. The germline V gene has CDR1 LNHDA and CDR2 SQIVND (reference sequence). CDR3 size: 13 residues. The V end lost 6 bases, the J end lost 3 bases, and 12 bases lay between the germline ends. The CDR3 coding sequence is TGTGCCAGTAGCTTTGGGGTGGGCTACGAGCAGTACTTC. Residues: CASSFGVGYEQYF.

Ten or more counts support this clone. The chain is built from TRBV19 and TRBJ1-3; D is unclear. This CDR3 has 15 amino acids. The germline CDR1 and CDR2 sequences are LNHDA and SQIVND (reference sequence). V lost 5 bases and J lost 0, with 11 bases in between. The CDR3 region has the DNA TGTGCCAGTAGTTCCCTAGGGTTCTCTGGAAACACCATATATTTT. Protein sequence: CASSSLGFSGNTIYF.

V usage is TRBV11-3 and J usage is TRBJ2-1, with 12 bases that match TRBD2. Germline trimming cut 0 bases from V and 9 bases from J; bases unmatched to any gene: 9. The germline gives CDR1 SGHNT, CDR2 YENEEA. This CDR3 spans 17 amino acids. CDR3 amino acids: CASSLDLTSGSSGEQFF. The CDR3 DNA reads as TGTGCCAGCAGCTTAGATTTGACTAGCGGGAGTAGTGGTGAGCAGTTCTTC.

The chain employs TRBV5-1 and TRBJ2-7; weak D call: TRBD2 (5 bases). Germline CDR1 reads SGHRS; CDR2 reads YFSETQ. Trimming removed 0 bases from V and 5 bases from J, with 9 bases in between. The CDR3 runs 13 residues. CDR3 coding DNA: TGCGCCAGCAGCTTGGTTGCCGGGGACGAGCAGTACGTC. It codes for CASSLVAGDEQYV.

This chain connects TRBV19 to TRBJ1-5; 9 positions agree with TRBD1. The V and J ends lost 4 bases and 7 bases, in that order; junction bases with no gene match: 8. This CDR3 is built from 15 residues. Germline CDR1 is LNHDA and CDR2 is SQIVND (reference sequence). The CDR3 DNA is TGTGCCAGTAGTACCGACAGGGGGGATCGGCAGCCCCAGCATTTT. Encoded protein: CASSTDRGDRQPQHF.

J is TRBJ2-2 and V is TRBV6-1, with D unclear. Germline assignment: CDR1 MNHNS and CDR2 SASEGT. This CDR3 region has 13 residues. Trimming pared 3 bases from V and 0 bases from J, leaving 2 bases between. The CDR3, as DNA: TGTGCCAGCAGTGACCCGAACACCGGGGAGCTGTTTTTT. Amino acid sequence: CASSDPNTGELFF.

The V and J genes are TRBV29-1 and TRBJ1-1; D uncertain. V lost 7 bases to trimming and J lost 3 bases, with 12 bases between them. CDR3 length: 12 residues. The germline V gene has CDR1 SQVTM and CDR2 ANQGSEA. CDR3 protein: CSAKGGDTEAFF. The CDR3 DNA reads as TGCAGCGCCAAGGGTGGGGACACTGAAGCTTTCTTT.

This chain joins TRBV9 and TRBJ2-2, with 9 bases aligning to TRBD1. The CDR3 runs to 16 residues. Trimming at V came to 2 bases and at J to 4 bases, leaving 6 bases not matched to a gene. Germline V gives CDR1 SGDLS, CDR2 YYNGEE. CDR3 sequence reads: CASSVTGGIGTGELFF. As DNA, the CDR3 is TGTGCCAGCAGCGTGACAGGGGGTATAGGCACCGGGGAGCTGTTTTTT. Based on the CDR3 plus reference TRBV9 and TRBJ2-2, the full variable domain is DSGVTQTPKHLITATGQRVTLRCSPRSGDLSVYWYQQSLDQGLQFLIQYYNGEERAKGNILERFSAQQFPDLHSELNLSSLELGDSALYFCASSVTGGIGTGELFFGEGSRLTVL.

V and J are TRBV30 and TRBJ1-5, with D perhaps matching TRBD1 (5 bases). The germline V gene has CDR1 GTSNPN and CDR2 SVGIG (reference sequence). CDR3 length equals 14 residues. Deletions cut 7 bases from V and 6 bases from J, with 19 bases between. DNA for the CDR3: TGTGCCTCCTCAGTTGGGGGGGGTAGTCAGCCCCAGCATTTT. Protein product: CASSVGGGSQPQHF.